The rows below give T cell receptor beta chains drawn from one sample of a study of blood T cell repertoires in COVID-19. Generated by immunoSEQ multiplex PCR, the TCRdb table keeps only in-frame clones and is missing some. The data contain some 290,000 clones, around nine tenths of them singletons. The material sequenced was PBMCs or T cells enriched from blood (not recorded which). The receptors come from a young woman who had been exposed to COVID-19. The conserved cysteine and the conserved F or W are not part of the CDR3 here.

CDR3 length	V gene	J gene	CDR3 protein
13	TRBV2	TRBJ1-4	ASSLGTGLNEKLF
12	TRBV7-2	TRBJ1-5	ASSSTGGHQPQH
14	TRBV5-1	TRBJ1-1	ASSPYTGAMNTEAF
15	TRBV4-1	TRBJ1-4	ASSQDLIGTGGEKLF
13	TRBV7-3	TRBJ2-1	ASSLIPSSYNEQF
12	TRBV15	TRBJ1-6	ATSRRGFNSPLH
13	TRBV6-2/TRBV6-3	TRBJ1-5	ASSSDRGSNQPQH
13	TRBV3-1/TRBV3-2	TRBJ1-2	ASSQTPGGLGGYT
13	TRBV10-3	TRBJ2-7	AISRGGATVDEQY
13	TRBV18	TRBJ1-4	ASSPQNVRDEKLF
14	TRBV24-1	TRBJ2-5	ATSGQGGGPEETQY
13	TRBV7-9	TRBJ2-1	ASSGAGGRYNEQF
11	TRBV11-2	TRBJ2-7	ASSLELHYEQY
16	TRBV19	TRBJ1-6	ASSAFLTGGSNNSPLH
11	TRBV4-1	TRBJ1-2	ASSQDSVYGYT
17	TRBV14	TRBJ1-1	ASSQVSGTGFIMNTEAF
11	TRBV19	TRBJ1-3	ASNSDSGNTIY
12	TRBV10-3	TRBJ2-2	AINGDREAGELF
14	TRBV10-3	TRBJ2-5	AISESSGAVGETQY
17	TRBV23-1	TRBJ1-3	ASSHWDGRSLCSGNTIY
12	TRBV1	TRBJ2-2	TSRGLADTGELF
14	TRBV7-3	TRBJ2-1	ASSQLLAGGLNEQF
11	TRBV5-1	TRBJ2-7	ASSLKRPYEQY
13	TRBV5-4	TRBJ2-5	ASSSASGTGGTQY
11	TRBV4-3	TRBJ1-6	ASRRDVTSPLH
12	TRBV19	TRBJ1-6	ASSQGFVGSPLH
14	TRBV7-9	TRBJ2-1	ASSPRTSDHRDEQF
13	TRBV11-3	TRBJ2-7	ASSLKGTGAYEQY
14	TRBV7-8	TRBJ1-3	ASSLRTGGHGNTIY
13	TRBV19	TRBJ1-2	ASSIRQGTGYGYT
10	TRBV5-8	TRBJ1-2	ASSPRDYGYT
11	TRBV11-2	TRBJ2-7	ASSQITGLEQY
10	TRBV19	TRBJ1-1	ASSAFRTEAF
11	TRBV6-5	TRBJ1-2	ASRSQVHYGYT
11	TRBV6-6	TRBJ1-4	ASSYEGREKLF
12	TRBV13	TRBJ2-3	ASSFREETDTQY
11	TRBV6-5	TRBJ1-2	ASSPPGTVGYT
12	TRBV11-2	TRBJ2-2	ASSLELASGELF
11	TRBV12-3/TRBV12-4	TRBJ2-7	ASSQAGGNEQY
14	TRBV2	TRBJ2-7	ASSEILDRGGYEQY
14	TRBV7-9	TRBJ2-7	ASSSLSGGASYEQY